The clone carrying this T cell receptor beta chain has more than one count but fewer than ten. Libraries were prepared by immunoSEQ multiplex PCR; TCRdb keeps only in-frame clonotypes and omits some of them. This table holds about 76,000 clones, 86% found once. These data are taken from a study of technical replicates of blood from several donors. Between the trimmed V and J ends, which lost 6 bases and 3 bases, there was a span of 12 bases. Germline values: CDR1 KGHSH, CDR2 LQKENI. This CDR3 comprises 15 residues. This TCR was sampled from a human donor in good health. Some clones in this sample may be carry-over from other donors' samples. The specimen sequenced was PBMCs. The chain recombines TRBV18 with TRBJ1-6; TRBD1 is a possible D gene (5 bases). CDR3 loop: CASSPGGDYNSPLHF. As DNA, the CDR3 is TGTGCCAGCTCGCCGGGGGGGGACTATAATTCACCCCTCCACTTT. Complete variable domain (other parts from reference TRBV18 and TRBJ1-6): NAGVMQNPRHLVRRRGQEARLRCSPMKGHSHVYWYRQLPEEGLKFMVYLQKENIIDESGMPKERFSAEFPKEGPSILRIQQVVRGDSAAYFCASSPGGDYNSPLHFGNGTRLTVT.